The present T cell receptor (beta chain) was sequenced within a study of T-cell memory formation after mild COVID-19. Study details: The study found TCR clusters largely donor specific. Study observations and caveats: Day 15 to 85 contracting clones showed balanced CD4/CD8; day 15 to 37 expanders favored CD4+. Mostly located in CM and EM were contracting CD4+ clones, with contracting CD8+ clones located in EMRA.

MiXCR, run by TCRdb on the 5' RACE reads, gives a single entry per CDR3 protein. Here the sample spans a few hundred thousand distinct CDR3 sequences, 20% to 25% being singletons. Worth noting for this clonotype: Its antigen is as yet unknown.

The CDR3 is 15 residues long. The V gene end was trimmed by 6 bases and the J gene end by 10 bases; junction bases not matched to a gene: 15. Looked up from germline, CDR1 is DFQATT and CDR2 is SNEGSKA (reference sequence). The chain recombines TRBV20-1 with TRBJ2-1, with TRBD2 matching 10 bases. The specimen sequenced was PBMCs or a T cell subset sorted from them (not recorded which). The receptor comes from an adult woman who had mild COVID-19 (a few samples of this study predate the infection). Cell type and time point are not known. CDR3 in DNA: TGCAGTGCCCCCACAGCGGGGGGGCCGGGAGGAGAGCAGTTCTTC. The encoded protein is CSAPTAGGPGGEQFF.